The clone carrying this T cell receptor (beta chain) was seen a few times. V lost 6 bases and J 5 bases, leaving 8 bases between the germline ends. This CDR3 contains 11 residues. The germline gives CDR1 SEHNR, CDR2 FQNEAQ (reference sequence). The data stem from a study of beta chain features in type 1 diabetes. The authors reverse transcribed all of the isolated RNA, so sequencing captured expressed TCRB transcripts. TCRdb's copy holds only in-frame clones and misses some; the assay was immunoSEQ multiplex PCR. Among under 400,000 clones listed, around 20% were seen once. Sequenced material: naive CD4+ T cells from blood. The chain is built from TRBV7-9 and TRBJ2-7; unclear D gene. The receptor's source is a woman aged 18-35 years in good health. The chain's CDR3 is CASSVFNEQYF. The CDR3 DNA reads TGTGCCAGCAGTGTGTTCAACGAGCAGTACTTC. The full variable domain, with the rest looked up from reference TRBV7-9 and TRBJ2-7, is DTGVSQNPRHKITKRGQNVTFRCDPISEHNRLYWYRQTLGQGPEFLTYFQNEAQLEKSRLLSDRFSAERPKGSFSTLEIQRTEQGDSAMYLCASSVFNEQYFGPGTRLTVT.